This T cell receptor (beta chain) was identified during a study of beta chain features in type 1 diabetes. Reverse transcribing all isolated RNA meant expressed TCRB transcripts were sequenced. Around 3.9 million reads on average were seen across naive, central memory and regulatory T cell samples. Produced via immunoSEQ multiplex PCR; TCRdb's table is partial and in-frame only. The sample shows 250,000 to 350,000 clones, approximately 15% of them seen only once. Points from the study as a whole: VDJ junctions from patients with type 1 diabetes contained fewer insertions and more deletions.

V lost 6 bases, J lost 4 bases, and 10 bases stayed unmatched. Germline V gene data show CDR1 as SGHVS and CDR2 as FNYEAQ. The CDR3 extends over 16 amino acids. This clone came up a few times. Antigen unknown. This clonotype was obtained from a man aged 25-45 years in good health. The chain couples TRBV7-6 to TRBJ2-2; 8 bases line up with TRBD1. The sample consisted of central memory CD4+ T cells from blood. The CDR3 bases are TGTGCCAGCAGATTCCCAGGGGGCTCGGGCACCGGGGAGCTGTTTTTT. This codes for CASRFPGGSGTGELFF.